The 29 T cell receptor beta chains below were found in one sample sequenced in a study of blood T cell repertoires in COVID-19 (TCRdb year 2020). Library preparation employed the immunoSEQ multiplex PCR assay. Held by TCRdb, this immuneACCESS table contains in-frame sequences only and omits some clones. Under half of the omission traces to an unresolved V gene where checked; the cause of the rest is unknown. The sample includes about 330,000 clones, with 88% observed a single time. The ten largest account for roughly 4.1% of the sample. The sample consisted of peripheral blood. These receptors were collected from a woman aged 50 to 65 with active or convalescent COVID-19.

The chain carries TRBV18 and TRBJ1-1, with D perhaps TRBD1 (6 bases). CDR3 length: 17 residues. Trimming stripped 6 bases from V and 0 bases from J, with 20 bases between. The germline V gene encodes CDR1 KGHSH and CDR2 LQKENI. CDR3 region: CASSPRDTFTLNTEAFF. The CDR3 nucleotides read TGTGCCAGCTCGCCCCGGGACACCTTTACCCTGAACACTGAAGCTTTCTTT.

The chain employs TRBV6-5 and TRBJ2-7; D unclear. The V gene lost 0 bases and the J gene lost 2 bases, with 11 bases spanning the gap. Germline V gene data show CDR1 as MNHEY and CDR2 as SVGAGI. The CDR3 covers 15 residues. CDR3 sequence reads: CASSYSQTRTYEQYF. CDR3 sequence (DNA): TGTGCCAGCAGTTACTCACAGACACGGACCTACGAGCAGTACTTC.

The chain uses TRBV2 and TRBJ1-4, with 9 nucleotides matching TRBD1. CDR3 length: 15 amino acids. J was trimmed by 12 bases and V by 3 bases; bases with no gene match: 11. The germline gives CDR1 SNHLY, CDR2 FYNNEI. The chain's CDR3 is CASSEVGTGWGELFF. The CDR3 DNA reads TGTGCCAGCAGTGAGGTGGGGACAGGGTGGGGTGAACTGTTTTTT.

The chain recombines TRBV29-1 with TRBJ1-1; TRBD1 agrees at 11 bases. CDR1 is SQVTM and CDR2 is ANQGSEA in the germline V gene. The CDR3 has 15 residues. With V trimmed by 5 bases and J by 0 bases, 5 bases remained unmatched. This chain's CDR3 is CSVPGQGVLNTEAFF. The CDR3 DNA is TGCAGCGTTCCGGGACAGGGGGTCTTGAACACTGAAGCTTTCTTT.

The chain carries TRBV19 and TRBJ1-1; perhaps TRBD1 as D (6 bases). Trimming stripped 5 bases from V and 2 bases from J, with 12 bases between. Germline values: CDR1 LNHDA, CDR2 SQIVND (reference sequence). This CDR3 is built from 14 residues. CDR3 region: CASSPQTGNTEAFF. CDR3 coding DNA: TGTGCCAGTAGTCCACAGACAGGTAACACTGAAGCTTTCTTT.

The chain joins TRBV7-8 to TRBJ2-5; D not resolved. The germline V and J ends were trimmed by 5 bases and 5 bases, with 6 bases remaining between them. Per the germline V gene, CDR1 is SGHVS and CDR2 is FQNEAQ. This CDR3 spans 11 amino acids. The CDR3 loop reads CASSPRETQYF. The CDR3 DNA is TGTGCCAGCAGCCCCCGGGAGACCCAGTACTTC.

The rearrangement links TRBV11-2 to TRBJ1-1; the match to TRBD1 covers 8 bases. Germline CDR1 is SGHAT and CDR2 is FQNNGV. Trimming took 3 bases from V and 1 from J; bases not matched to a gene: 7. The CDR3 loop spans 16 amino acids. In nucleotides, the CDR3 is TGTGCCAGCAGCTTGGGTAACAGGGGGGGGAACACTGAAGCTTTCTTT. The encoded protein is CASSLGNRGGNTEAFF.

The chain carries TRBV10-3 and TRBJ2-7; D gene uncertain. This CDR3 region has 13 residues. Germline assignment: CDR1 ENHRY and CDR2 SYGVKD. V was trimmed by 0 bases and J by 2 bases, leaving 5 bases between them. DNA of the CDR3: TGTGCCATCAGTGAGTCCCCTCCCTACGAGCAGTACTTC. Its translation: CAISESPPYEQYF.

The CDR3 loop reads CASSLEYRRQETQYF. The CDR3 nucleotides are TGCGCCAGCAGCTTGGAGTACAGGAGACAAGAGACCCAGTACTTC. The chain carries TRBV5-1 and TRBJ2-5; D perhaps matches TRBD1 (5 bases). V lost 0 bases to trimming and J lost 2 bases, with 11 bases between them. Germline lookup yields CDR1 SGHRS and CDR2 YFSETQ. The CDR3 length is 15 residues.

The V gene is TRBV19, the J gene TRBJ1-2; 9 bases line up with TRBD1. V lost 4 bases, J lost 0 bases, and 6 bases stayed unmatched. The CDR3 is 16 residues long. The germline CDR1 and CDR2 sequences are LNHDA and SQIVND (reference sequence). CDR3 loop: CASSTTGGSANYGYTF. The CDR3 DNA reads TGTGCCAGTAGTACGACAGGGGGTTCGGCTAACTATGGCTACACCTTC.

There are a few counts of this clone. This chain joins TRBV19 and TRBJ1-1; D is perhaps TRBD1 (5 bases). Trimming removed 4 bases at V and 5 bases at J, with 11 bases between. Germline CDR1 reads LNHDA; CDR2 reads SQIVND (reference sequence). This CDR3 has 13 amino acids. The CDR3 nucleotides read TGTGCCAGTAGTACAGGGTACGCGACTGAAGCTTTCTTT. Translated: CASSTGYATEAFF.

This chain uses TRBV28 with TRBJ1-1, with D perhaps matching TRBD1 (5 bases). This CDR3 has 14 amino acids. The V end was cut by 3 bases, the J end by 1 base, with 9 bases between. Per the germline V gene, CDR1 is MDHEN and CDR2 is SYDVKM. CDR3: CASSFYTGNTEAFF. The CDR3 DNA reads TGTGCCAGCAGTTTCTACACAGGGAACACTGAAGCTTTCTTT.

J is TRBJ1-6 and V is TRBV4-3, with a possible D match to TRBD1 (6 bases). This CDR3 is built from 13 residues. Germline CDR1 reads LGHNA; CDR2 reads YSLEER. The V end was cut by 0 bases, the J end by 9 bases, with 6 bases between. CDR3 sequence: CASSQEGGSPLHF. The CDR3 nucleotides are TGCGCCAGCAGCCAAGAAGGGGGTTCACCCCTCCACTTT.

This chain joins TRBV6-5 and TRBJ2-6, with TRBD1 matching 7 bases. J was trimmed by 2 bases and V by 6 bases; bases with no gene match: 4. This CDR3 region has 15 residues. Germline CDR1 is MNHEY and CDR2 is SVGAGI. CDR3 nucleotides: TGTGCCAGCAGCAGGCAGGGGGCTGGGGCCAACGTCCTGACTTTC. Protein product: CASSRQGAGANVLTF.

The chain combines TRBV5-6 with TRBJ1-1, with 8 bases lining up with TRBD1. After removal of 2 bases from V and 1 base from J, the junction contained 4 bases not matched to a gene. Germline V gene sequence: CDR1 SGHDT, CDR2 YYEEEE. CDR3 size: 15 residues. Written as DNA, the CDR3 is TGTGCCAGCAGCTTACGAGACAGGGGGAACACTGAAGCTTTCTTT. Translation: CASSLRDRGNTEAFF. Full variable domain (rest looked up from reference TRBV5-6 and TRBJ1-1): DAGVTQSPTHLIKTRGQQVTLRCSPKSGHDTVSWYQQALGQGPQFIFQYYEEEERQRGNFPDRFSGHQFPNYSSELNVNALLLGDSALYLCASSLRDRGNTEAFFGQGTRLTVV.

The CDR3 is CASRILGQGARGYTF. The DNA for the CDR3 is TGCGCCAGCAGAATTCTAGGACAGGGGGCGCGGGGCTACACCTTC. The V and J genes are TRBV5-1 and TRBJ1-2; 11 bases align to TRBD1. There are 15 residues in the CDR3. Trimming cost V 5 bases and J 8 bases; bases outside gene matches: 11. Germline lookup yields CDR1 SGHRS and CDR2 YFSETQ.

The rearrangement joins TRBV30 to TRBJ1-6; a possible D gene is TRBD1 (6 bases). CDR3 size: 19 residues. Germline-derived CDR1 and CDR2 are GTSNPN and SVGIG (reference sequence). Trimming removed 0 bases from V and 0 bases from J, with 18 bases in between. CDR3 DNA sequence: TGTGCCTGGAGTGTAGGGTGGGGTCAGGGGAGCTCCTATAATTCACCCCTCCACTTT. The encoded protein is CAWSVGWGQGSSYNSPLHF.

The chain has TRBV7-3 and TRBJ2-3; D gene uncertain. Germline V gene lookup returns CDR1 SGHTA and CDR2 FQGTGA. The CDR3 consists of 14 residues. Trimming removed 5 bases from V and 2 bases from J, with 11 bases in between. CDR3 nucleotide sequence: TGTGCCAGCAGCCCTTCGGTCAACACAGATACGCAGTATTTT. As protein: CASSPSVNTDTQYF.

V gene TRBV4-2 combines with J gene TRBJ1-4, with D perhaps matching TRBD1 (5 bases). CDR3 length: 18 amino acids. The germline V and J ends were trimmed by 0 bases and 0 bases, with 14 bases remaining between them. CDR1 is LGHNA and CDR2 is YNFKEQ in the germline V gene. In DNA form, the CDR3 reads TGTGCCAGCAGCCAAGATCTTCAGACAGATACAACTAATGAAAAACTGTTTTTT. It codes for CASSQDLQTDTTNEKLFF.

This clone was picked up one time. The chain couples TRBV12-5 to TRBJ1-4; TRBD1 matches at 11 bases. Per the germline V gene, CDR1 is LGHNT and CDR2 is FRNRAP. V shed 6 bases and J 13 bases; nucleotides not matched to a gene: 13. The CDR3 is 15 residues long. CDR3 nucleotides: TGTGCTAGTGGATACCGGGACAGGGGGGATGAAGGACTGTTTTTT. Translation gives CASGYRDRGDEGLFF. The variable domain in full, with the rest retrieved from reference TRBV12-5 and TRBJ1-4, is DARVTQTPRHKVTEMGQEVTMRCQPILGHNTVFWYRQTMMQGLELLAYFRNRAPLDDSGMPKDRFSAEMPDATLATLKIQPSEPRDSAVYFCASGYRDRGDEGLFFGSGTQLSVL.

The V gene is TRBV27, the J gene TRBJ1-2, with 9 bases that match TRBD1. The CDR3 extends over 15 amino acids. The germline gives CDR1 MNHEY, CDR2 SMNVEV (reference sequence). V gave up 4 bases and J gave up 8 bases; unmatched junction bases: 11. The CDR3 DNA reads TGTGCCAGCAGTTCGAGACCGGGACAGGGAGGAGGCTACACCTTC. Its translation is CASSSRPGQGGGYTF.

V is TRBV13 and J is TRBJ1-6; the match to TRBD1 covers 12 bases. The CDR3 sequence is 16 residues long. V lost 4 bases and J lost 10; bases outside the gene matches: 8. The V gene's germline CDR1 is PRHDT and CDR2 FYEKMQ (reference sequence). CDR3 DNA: TGTGCCAGCAGCTACACAGGGACAGGGGGCAGCTCACCCCTCCACTTT. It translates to CASSYTGTGGSSPLHF.

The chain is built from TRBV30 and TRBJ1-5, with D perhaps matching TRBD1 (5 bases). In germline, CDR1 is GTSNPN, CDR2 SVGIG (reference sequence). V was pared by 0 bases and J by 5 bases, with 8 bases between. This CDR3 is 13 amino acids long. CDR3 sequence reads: CAWSVGGDQPQHF. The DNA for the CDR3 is TGTGCCTGGAGTGTAGGAGGGGATCAGCCCCAGCATTTT.

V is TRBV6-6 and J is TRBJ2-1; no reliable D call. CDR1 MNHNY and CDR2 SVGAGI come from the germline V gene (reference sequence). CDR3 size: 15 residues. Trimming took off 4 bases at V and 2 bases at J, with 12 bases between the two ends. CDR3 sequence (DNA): TGTGCCAGCAGTTTTCCCGGTCGCGCCTACAATGAGCAGTTCTTC. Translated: CASSFPGRAYNEQFF.

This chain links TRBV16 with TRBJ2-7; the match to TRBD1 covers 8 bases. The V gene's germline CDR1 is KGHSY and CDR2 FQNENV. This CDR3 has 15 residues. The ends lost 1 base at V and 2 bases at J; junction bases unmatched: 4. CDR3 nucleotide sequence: TGTGCCAGCAGCCAATTTGGACAGGGTCCCTACGAGCAGTACTTC. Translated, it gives CASSQFGQGPYEQYF.

The CDR3 DNA follows: TGTGCCACCAGTGATGCCACAATCTCTGGGGCCAACGTCCTGACTTTC. Protein sequence: CATSDATISGANVLTF. This sequence joins TRBV24-1 and TRBJ2-6; D call uncertain. V lost 3 bases and J 0 bases, leaving 8 bases between the germline ends. The CDR3 is made up of 16 amino acids. CDR1 KGHDR and CDR2 SFDVKD come from the germline V gene.

The CDR3 region has the DNA TGCGCCAGCAGCCAGACTAGCGGCCTAGCCAAAAACATTCAGTACTTC. Its translation: CASSQTSGLAKNIQYF. The rearrangement links TRBV4-1 to TRBJ2-4; TRBD2 aligns across 9 bases. CDR1 and CDR2 (germline): MGHRA, YSYEKL. The CDR3 spans 16 residues. V shed 3 bases and J 0 bases; nucleotides not matched to a gene: 3.

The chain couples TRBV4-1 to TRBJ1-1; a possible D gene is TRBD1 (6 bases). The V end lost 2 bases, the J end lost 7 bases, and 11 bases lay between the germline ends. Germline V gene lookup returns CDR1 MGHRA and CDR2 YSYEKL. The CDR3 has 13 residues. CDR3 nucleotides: TGCGCCAGCAGCCAAACAGGGAGCTTTGAAGCTTTCTTT. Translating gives CASSQTGSFEAFF.

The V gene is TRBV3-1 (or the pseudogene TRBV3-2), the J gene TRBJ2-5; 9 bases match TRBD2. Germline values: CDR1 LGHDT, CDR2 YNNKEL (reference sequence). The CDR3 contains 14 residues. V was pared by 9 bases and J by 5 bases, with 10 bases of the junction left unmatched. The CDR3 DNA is TGTGCCAGTTCTGTAGCGGGGGACTCGGAGACCCAGTACTTC. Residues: CASSVAGDSETQYF.